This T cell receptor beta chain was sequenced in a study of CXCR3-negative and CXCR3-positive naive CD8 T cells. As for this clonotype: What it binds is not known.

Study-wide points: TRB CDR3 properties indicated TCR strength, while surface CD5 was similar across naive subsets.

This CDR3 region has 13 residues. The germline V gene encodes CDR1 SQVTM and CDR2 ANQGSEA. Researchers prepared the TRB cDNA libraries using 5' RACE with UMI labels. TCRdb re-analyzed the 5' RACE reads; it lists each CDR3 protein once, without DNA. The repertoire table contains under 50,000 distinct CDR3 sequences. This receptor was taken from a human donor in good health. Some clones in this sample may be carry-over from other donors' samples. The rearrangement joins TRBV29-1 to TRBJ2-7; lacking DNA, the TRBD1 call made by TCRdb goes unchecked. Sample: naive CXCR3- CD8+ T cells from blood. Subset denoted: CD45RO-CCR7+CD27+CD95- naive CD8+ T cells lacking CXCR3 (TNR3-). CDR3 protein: CSVDGTGSYEQYF.